Each of the 14 T cell receptor beta chains below was sequenced from the same sample in a study of T cells in Graves' hyperthyroidism and ophthalmopathy. Amplification of TCR beta CDR3 regions was performed using RNA transcripts as template. In the first-round RT-PCR of the TCR CDR3, the HTBI primer set was used. One entry per CDR3 protein results from TCRdb running MiXCR on the multiplex PCR reads. The repertoire includes about 560,000 distinct CDR3 sequences, around 15% of them detected once, and around 19% sits in the top ten. The sequencing input was blood. The receptor set was obtained from a woman in her late teens or twenties with Graves' hyperthyroidism.

The sample holds many counts of this clonotype. The V and J genes are TRBV30 and TRBJ2-2; D call uncertain. The CDR3 consists of 10 residues. Between the trimmed V and J ends, which lost 4 bases and 3 bases, there was a span of 0 bases. Germline CDR1 is GTSNPN and CDR2 is SVGIG (reference sequence). CDR3 residues: CAWNTGELFF. The CDR3, as DNA: TGTGCCTGGAACACCGGGGAGCTGTTTTTT.

V is TRBV2 and J is TRBJ2-1; TRBD2 agrees at 12 bases. The germline gives CDR1 SNHLY, CDR2 FYNNEI. This CDR3 has 15 residues. The V and J ends lost 7 bases and 7 bases, in that order; junction bases with no gene match: 8. The CDR3 protein is CASNTRGTSGNEQFF. The CDR3 coding sequence is TGTGCCAGCAATACAAGGGGGACTAGCGGGAATGAGCAGTTCTTC.

J is TRBJ2-1 and V is TRBV24-1, with D possibly TRBD1 on 5 matching bases. Per the germline V gene, CDR1 is KGHDR and CDR2 is SFDVKD. V was pared by 1 base and J by 1 base, with 7 bases between. The CDR3 has 15 amino acids. CDR3 amino acids: CATSDFQGSYNEQFF. The CDR3 nucleotides read TGTGCCACCAGTGATTTTCAGGGTTCCTACAATGAGCAGTTCTTC.

This clonotype has ten or more counts. The V gene is TRBV11-2, the J gene TRBJ2-1, with a weak D call TRBD2 (6 bases). The germline V gene has CDR1 SGHAT and CDR2 FQNNGV. This CDR3 comprises 14 residues. V lost 1 base to trimming and J lost 9 bases, with 13 bases between them. This chain's CDR3 is CASSLVGGAGEQFF. The CDR3 DNA reads TGTGCCAGCAGCTTAGTGGGGGGAGCGGGTGAGCAGTTCTTC.

This chain connects TRBV12-3 or TRBV12-4 to TRBJ1-2; possibly TRBD1 for D (5 bases). The V end lost 3 bases, the J end lost 7 bases, and 15 bases lay between the germline ends. CDR3 length equals 14 residues. This chain's CDR3 is CASSFSAGSGGYTF. DNA of the CDR3: TGTGCCAGCAGTTTTTCGGCAGGGTCGGGTGGCTACACCTTC.

This clonotype occurred once. The chain combines TRBV28 with TRBJ2-2; D is perhaps TRBD1 (6 bases). The V gene's germline CDR1 is MDHEN and CDR2 SYDVKM. V lost 3 bases, J lost 7 bases, and 12 bases lay in between. The CDR3 is 14 residues long. The CDR3 reads CASSFRGSGGELFF. The CDR3 DNA reads as TGTGCCAGCAGTTTTAGGGGGAGTGGCGGGGAGCTGTTTTTT.

In its sample, this clonotype was seen many times. The chain joins TRBV20-1 to TRBJ2-3; 8 bases map to TRBD2. CDR1 is DFQATT and CDR2 is SNEGSKA in the germline V gene (reference sequence). The CDR3 loop spans 15 amino acids. Germline trimming cut 6 bases from V and 1 base from J; bases unmatched to any gene: 9. CDR3 nucleotides: TGCAGTGCCACTGGTAAACTAGCGGGCACAGATACGCAGTATTTT. Amino acids: CSATGKLAGTDTQYF.

The genes are TRBV9 and TRBJ1-2; D is uncertain. Germline-derived CDR1 and CDR2 are SGDLS and YYNGEE. This CDR3 spans 13 amino acids. Trimming shortened V by 5 bases and J by 4 bases, and 12 bases separated the two germline ends. The CDR3 region has the DNA TGTGCCAGCAGGAGCAATTCGTTCTATGGCTACACCTTC. This sequence encodes CASRSNSFYGYTF. The full variable domain, in which reference TRBV9 and TRBJ1-2 provide the parts outside the CDR3, is DSGVTQTPKHLITATGQRVTLRCSPRSGDLSVYWYQQSLDQGLQFLIQYYNGEERAKGNILERFSAQQFPDLHSELNLSSLELGDSALYFCASRSNSFYGYTFGSGTRLTVV.

This clonotype was detected many times. This chain connects TRBV18 to TRBJ2-5; TRBD1 might be the D (7 bases). There are 13 residues in the CDR3. V was clipped by 6 bases and J by 5 bases, with 13 bases between them. Germline CDR1 and CDR2: KGHSH and LQKENI. CDR3 coding DNA: TGTGCCAGCTCGCGGGACAGTGGCGAGACCCAGTACTTC. It specifies CASSRDSGETQYF.

This clonotype was counted a few times. The genes are TRBV20-1 and TRBJ1-1; TRBD1 matches at 11 bases. The CDR3 is made up of 15 amino acids. Germline CDR1 DFQATT, CDR2 SNEGSKA (reference sequence). Trimming removed 2 bases from V and 5 bases from J; junction bases left unmatched: 7. The CDR3 here is CSARSGTGGVTEAFF. For the CDR3, the DNA is TGCAGTGCTAGATCCGGGACAGGGGGAGTTACTGAAGCTTTCTTT.

V is TRBV2 and J is TRBJ2-3; the D is unclear. Germline V CDR1 and CDR2: SNHLY, FYNNEI. V was cut by 5 bases and J by 9 bases, with 18 bases left in between. The CDR3 covers 14 residues. The chain's CDR3 is CASSYSGERSTQYF. The CDR3, as DNA: TGTGCCAGCAGTTACTCGGGTGAGCGCTCCACGCAGTATTTT.

This clonotype was counted ten times or more. This chain uses TRBV7-2 with TRBJ1-5; D might be TRBD1 (5 bases). CDR1 and CDR2 (germline): SGHTA, FQGNSA. The CDR3 totals 13 residues. With 4 bases removed from V and 6 bases from J, the gap between germline ends came to 10 bases. The DNA for the CDR3 is TGTGCCAGCAGCTCCAACCAGGGTCAGCCCCAGCATTTT. Amino acids: CASSSNQGQPQHF.

This clonotype was observed a handful of times. The V and J genes are TRBV30 and TRBJ2-7; D remains unclear. CDR3 length: 12 amino acids. V was shortened by 0 bases and J by 7 bases, with 10 bases between the two germline ends. Germline loops: CDR1 GTSNPN, CDR2 SVGIG (reference sequence). The CDR3 DNA reads as TGTGCCTGGAGTGTATTTCATGGAGAGCAGTACTTC. Its translation: CAWSVFHGEQYF.

This clonotype has at least ten counts. The chain joins TRBV28 to TRBJ2-7, with 12 positions matching TRBD2. This CDR3 has 17 amino acids. V dropped 1 base and J dropped 5; count of bases not matched to a gene: 9. Germline loops: CDR1 MDHEN, CDR2 SYDVKM. CDR3 in amino acids: CASSLLTSGSKGNEQYF. The CDR3 DNA reads as TGTGCCAGCAGTTTATTGACTAGCGGGAGTAAGGGGAACGAGCAGTACTTC.